This entry lists 25 T cell receptor beta chains sequenced from one sample in a study of cytomegalovirus exposure and HLA in healthy donors. The PCR had 60 Vbeta and 13 Jbeta primers. The table came from immunoSEQ multiplex PCR; TCRdb's copy has only in-frame clones and leaves some out. Altogether roughly 130,000 clones are present, less than 85% being singletons, with the ten largest covering 1%. Source material: PBMCs. The receptors here all came from a man aged 40-50 years in good health and CMV-seronegative.

This chain connects TRBV7-7 to TRBJ2-5, with no clear D. Germline lookup yields CDR1 SSHAT and CDR2 FNYEAQ (reference sequence). V was cut by 0 bases and J by 5 bases, with 7 bases left in between. The CDR3 extends over 13 amino acids. The CDR3 reads CASSLASEETQYF. CDR3 coding DNA: TGTGCCAGCAGCTTAGCAAGTGAGGAGACCCAGTACTTC.

The J gene is TRBJ2-1, the V gene TRBV7-3; the match to TRBD1 covers 8 bases. Germline V lookup: CDR1 SGHTA, CDR2 FQGTGA. CDR3 length: 14 amino acids. V lost 2 bases and J lost 8; bases outside the gene matches: 5. Here the CDR3 DNA reads TGTGCCAGCAGCTTACAGGGGGCGCAGGATGAGCAGTTCTTC. Its protein is CASSLQGAQDEQFF.

Concerning this clone itself: Other DNA sequences from this sample encode an identical CDR3 as well. The rearrangement links TRBV5-1 to TRBJ2-2; D gene unclear. The V and J ends lost 0 bases and 0 bases respectively, with 6 bases between them. CDR1 and CDR2 (germline): SGHRS, YFSETQ. The CDR3 spans 15 residues. As DNA, the CDR3 is TGCGCCAGCAGCTTGGACAGACCGAACACCGGGGAGCTGTTTTTT. It encodes CASSLDRPNTGELFF.

In DNA form, the CDR3 reads TGTGCCAGCAGTCCCCCAGATCGGGCTGAAGCTTTCTTT. It is translated as CASSPPDRAEAFF. The rearrangement joins TRBV28 to TRBJ1-1; no clear D gene. The CDR3 sequence is 13 residues long. Germline CDR1 and CDR2: MDHEN and SYDVKM. V lost 5 bases and J lost 6, with 13 bases in between. Together with reference TRBV28 and TRBJ1-1, the CDR3 gives the full variable domain: DVKVTQSSRYLVKRTGEKVFLECVQDMDHENMFWYRQDPGLGLRLIYFSYDVKMKEKGDIPEGYSVSREKKERFSLILESASTNQTSMYLCASSPPDRAEAFFGQGTRLTVV.

V gene TRBV5-5 combines with J gene TRBJ2-1, with D tentatively TRBD2 (5 bases). CDR1 is SGHKS, CDR2 YYEKEE, per germline (reference sequence). Trimming left V 2 bases short and J 6 bases short, with 9 bases between. CDR3 length: 13 amino acids. The CDR3 here is CASSLGLPNEQFF. CDR3 DNA sequence: TGTGCCAGCAGCTTAGGACTCCCCAATGAGCAGTTCTTC.

This chain links TRBV19 with TRBJ1-2; D is perhaps TRBD1 (6 bases). The CDR3 totals 13 residues. V shed 10 bases and J shed 5 bases, with 17 bases lying between them. Looked up from germline, CDR1 is LNHDA and CDR2 is SQIVND (reference sequence). The CDR3 region is CATGTPPFYGYTF. CDR3 nucleotide sequence: TGTGCCACGGGGACACCTCCGTTTTATGGCTACACCTTC.

This chain links TRBV30 with TRBJ2-5; 8 bases map to TRBD2. Per germline, CDR1 GTSNPN and CDR2 SVGIG (reference sequence). With 3 bases clipped from V and 10 bases from J, the junction kept 13 bases outside the gene matches. The CDR3 totals 14 residues. CDR3 coding DNA: TGTGCCTGGAGCTCAACGGCCCGGGGGGGGTTCCAGTACTTC. It specifies CAWSSTARGGFQYF.

The chain recombines TRBV5-1 with TRBJ2-5; weak D call: TRBD2 (5 bases). The J call may be incorrect, as the DNA end agrees better with TRBJ2-7. CDR1 and CDR2 (germline): SGHRS, YFSETQ. The CDR3 sequence is 14 residues long. The CDR3 is CASSLHGDSYEQYF. CDR3 nucleotides: TGCGCCAGCAGCTTGCACGGGGACTCCTACGAGCAGTACTTC.

The chain is built from TRBV5-1 and TRBJ2-5; 9 positions match TRBD2. The V segment lost 4 bases and the J segment 2 bases; nucleotides outside the gene matches: 6. The germline V gene encodes CDR1 SGHRS and CDR2 YFSETQ. This CDR3 is 15 amino acids long. CDR3 DNA: TGCGCCAGCAGCCTGAGCGGGGGGACACAAGAGACCCAGTACTTC. It codes for CASSLSGGTQETQYF.

The J gene is TRBJ1-5, the V gene TRBV5-7; no firm D call. TRBV5-7 is designated an ORF whose function remains uncertain. The CDR3 totals 14 residues. Trimming took off 1 base at V and 6 bases at J, with 11 bases between the two ends. The CDR3 spells CASSLWKGGQPQHF. The CDR3 nucleotides are TGTGCCAGCAGCTTGTGGAAAGGAGGTCAGCCCCAGCATTTT.

The chain recombines TRBV29-1 with TRBJ2-7, with TRBD1 matching over 9 bases. From germline, CDR1 is SQVTM and CDR2 ANQGSEA. This CDR3 has 14 residues. V trimming: 6 bases; J trimming: 3 bases; junction bases outside the gene matches: 9. The CDR3 spells CSVVTGTGFYEQYF. The CDR3 DNA reads as TGCAGCGTCGTAACCGGGACAGGGTTCTACGAGCAGTACTTC.

This clone was found a few times. CDR3 sequence: CASSLATGTGATGQYF. In DNA, the CDR3 is TGTGCCAGCAGCTTAGCAACCGGGACAGGGGCCACAGGGCAGTACTTC. This chain joins TRBV7-9 and TRBJ2-7; 10 positions agree with TRBD1. The V gene end was trimmed by 0 bases and the J gene end by 9 bases; junction bases not matched to a gene: 11. The V gene's germline CDR1 is SEHNR and CDR2 FQNEAQ (reference sequence). This CDR3 has 16 residues.

The gene calls are TRBV19 and TRBJ1-4; the D is unclear. Germline V gives CDR1 LNHDA, CDR2 SQIVND (reference sequence). V shed 7 bases and J shed 0 bases, with 12 bases lying between them. This CDR3 spans 15 amino acids. Here the CDR3 DNA reads TGTGCCAGTACCTCTCTTGGAGCAACTAATGAAAAACTGTTTTTT. Translating gives CASTSLGATNEKLFF.

J is TRBJ2-7 and V is TRBV5-4; the match to TRBD2 covers 11 bases. The germline V gene encodes CDR1 SGHNT and CDR2 YYREEE (reference sequence). Germline trimming cut 2 bases from V and 7 bases from J; bases unmatched to any gene: 8. The CDR3 runs 15 residues. The CDR3 region is CASSFQLAGAGEQYF. CDR3 DNA sequence: TGTGCCAGCAGCTTTCAACTAGCGGGAGCGGGGGAGCAGTACTTC.

The chain is built from TRBV7-6 and TRBJ1-5; D not certain. The CDR3 is 13 residues long. V lost 5 bases and J 3 bases, leaving 8 bases between the germline ends. CDR1 is SGHVS, CDR2 FNYEAQ, per germline. CDR3 nucleotide sequence: TGTGCCAGCAGCCTGCGGATCAATCAGCCCCAGCATTTT. Translation: CASSLRINQPQHF.

Only a few counts were recorded for this clone. The gene calls are TRBV29-1 and TRBJ2-7; D may correspond to TRBD1 or TRBD2 (5 bases each). The CDR3 is 12 residues long. Germline V CDR1 and CDR2: SQVTM, ANQGSEA. The CDR3 DNA reads as TGCAGAGTTGAGGGCAGGGAATACGAGCAGTACGTC. Protein sequence: CRVEGREYEQYV.

The chain employs TRBV7-9 and TRBJ2-1, with 9 bases lining up with TRBD1. The CDR3 has 14 residues. The J segment lost 8 bases and the V segment lost 3 bases, leaving 5 bases of the junction unmatched. Per germline, CDR1 SEHNR and CDR2 FQNEAQ (reference sequence). Here the CDR3 reads CASSLGQGTYEQFF. CDR3 coding DNA: TGTGCCAGCAGCTTGGGACAGGGTACATATGAGCAGTTCTTC.

About this clone: The germline gene is not matched at one end of the junction; a read error may be the cause. The gene calls are TRBV28 and TRBJ2-4, with 9 bases fitting TRBD1. Germline-derived CDR1 and CDR2 are MDHEN and SYDVKM. The CDR3 extends over 10 amino acids. CDR3 protein: CASSWGQGCF. In DNA, the CDR3 is TGTGCCAGCAGTTGGGGACAGGGTTGCTTC.

The chain joins TRBV28 to TRBJ1-1, with D possibly matching TRBD1 (6 bases). Germline CDR1 and CDR2: MDHEN and SYDVKM. Trimming left V 7 bases short and J 1 base short, with 16 bases between. This CDR3 comprises 15 residues. The CDR3 reads CASTKGGGKNTEAFF. As DNA, the CDR3 is TGTGCCAGCACCAAAGGGGGGGGAAAGAACACTGAAGCTTTCTTT.

The V and J genes are TRBV5-1 and TRBJ1-4; 8 nucleotides align to TRBD1. In germline, CDR1 is SGHRS, CDR2 YFSETQ. The CDR3 runs 15 residues. V shed 4 bases, J shed 4 bases, and the junction held 6 bases outside the gene matches. The CDR3 protein is CASSLGTGVNEKLFF. The CDR3 nucleotides read TGCGCCAGCAGCCTAGGGACAGGAGTTAATGAAAAACTGTTTTTT.

The chain recombines TRBV30 with TRBJ2-2; unclear D gene. The CDR3 is 13 residues long. The germline CDR1 and CDR2 sequences are GTSNPN and SVGIG (reference sequence). Trimming cost V 3 bases and J 5 bases, with 10 bases left between them. The CDR3 DNA reads as TGTGCCTGGAGCGGTCTGAGAACCGGGGAGCTGTTTTTT. Protein product: CAWSGLRTGELFF.

The chain carries TRBV15 and TRBJ1-1; the match to TRBD1 covers 7 bases. Losses at the gene ends were 6 bases for V and 0 bases for J; bases not matched to a gene: 1. The V gene's germline CDR1 is LNHNV and CDR2 YYDKDF (reference sequence). The CDR3 has 13 residues. Here the CDR3 DNA reads TGTGCCACCAGGACAGGGCTGAACACTGAAGCTTTCTTT. It specifies CATRTGLNTEAFF.

The V gene is TRBV28, the J gene TRBJ2-1; a weak D match, TRBD2 (7 bases). Trimming removed 5 bases from V and 5 bases from J, with 19 bases in between. CDR3 length: 16 residues. The V gene's germline CDR1 is MDHEN and CDR2 SYDVKM. The CDR3 nucleotides are TGTGCCAGCAGTCCTCCTTCCGGGGGGCGGCACAATGAGCAGTTCTTC. Translation gives CASSPPSGGRHNEQFF.

The chain carries TRBV5-4 and TRBJ2-1, with D maybe TRBD1 (6 bases). Per the germline V gene, CDR1 is SGHNT and CDR2 is YYREEE (reference sequence). V lost 4 bases to trimming and J lost 2 bases, with 10 bases between them. The CDR3 length is 14 residues. In nucleotides, the CDR3 is TGTGCCAGCAGCCAGACAGGTACCTACAATGAGCAGTTCTTC. Residues: CASSQTGTYNEQFF.

This clone was counted once. The chain recombines TRBV2 with TRBJ1-1; no definite D call. Per germline, CDR1 SNHLY and CDR2 FYNNEI. V was shortened by 7 bases and J by 3 bases, with 9 bases between the two germline ends. There are 12 residues in the CDR3. The CDR3 spells CASKRQDTEAFF. In DNA, the CDR3 is TGTGCCAGCAAGCGGCAGGACACTGAAGCTTTCTTT.